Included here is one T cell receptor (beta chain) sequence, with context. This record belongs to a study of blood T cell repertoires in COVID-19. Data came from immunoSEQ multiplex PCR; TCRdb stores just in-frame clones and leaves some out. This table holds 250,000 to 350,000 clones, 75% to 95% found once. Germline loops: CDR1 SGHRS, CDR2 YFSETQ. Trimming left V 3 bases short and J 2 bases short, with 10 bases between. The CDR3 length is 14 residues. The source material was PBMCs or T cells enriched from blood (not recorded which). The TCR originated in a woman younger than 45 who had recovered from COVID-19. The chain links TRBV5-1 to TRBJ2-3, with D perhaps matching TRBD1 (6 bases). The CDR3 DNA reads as TGCGCCAGCAGCTCCACAGGGAACACAGATACGCAGTATTTT. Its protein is CASSSTGNTDTQYF. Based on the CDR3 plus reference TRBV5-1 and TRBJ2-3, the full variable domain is KAGVTQTPRYLIKTRGQQVTLSCSPISGHRSVSWYQQTPGQGLQFLFEYFSETQRNKGNFPGRFSGRQFSNSRSEMNVSTLELGDSALYLCASSSTGNTDTQYFGPGTRLTVL.